This T cell receptor beta chain emerged from a study of early T cells in non-severe SARS-CoV-2 infection. Each CDR3 protein is one row after TCRdb ran MiXCR on the 5' RACE reads. The sample has 65,000 to 95,000 distinct CDR3 sequences, 14% seen once; the top ten hold approximately 10%. V gave up 5 bases and J gave up 5 bases; unmatched junction bases: 5. Germline assignment: CDR1 SGHVS and CDR2 FNYEAQ. The CDR3 has 15 amino acids. The sample taken for sequencing was whole blood. V and J are TRBV7-6 and TRBJ2-2; 10 bases map to TRBD1. The receptor was derived from an adult who was a healthcare worker with PCR-confirmed SARS-CoV-2 infection or an uninfected control (not recorded which). This CDR3 is CASSHRDRGTGELFF. CDR3 nucleotides: TGTGCCAGCAGCCACCGGGACAGGGGAACCGGGGAGCTGTTTTTT.